These 27 T cell receptor beta chains came from one sample sequenced in a study of T cells in Graves' hyperthyroidism and ophthalmopathy. The source material, RNA transcripts, was used to amplify TCR beta CDR3 regions. A set of HTBI primers served as the primers for a first-round RT-PCR of the TCR CDR3. A single record per CDR3 protein comes from TCRdb applying MiXCR to the multiplex PCR reads. The data show 560,000 or so distinct CDR3 sequences, about 43% seen once. The specimen sequenced was peripheral blood or thyroid tissue (not recorded which). Receptors were obtained from a woman between 18 and 29 years old with Graves' hyperthyroidism.

This clonotype was detected many times. CDR3 bases: TGTGCCAGCAGCGGGGACAGGGAGGGCTACACCTTC. Encoded protein: CASSGDREGYTF. The genes are TRBV9 and TRBJ1-2; TRBD1 matches at 9 bases. Trimming at V came to 3 bases and at J to 8 bases, leaving 2 bases not matched to a gene. The length of the CDR3 is 12 residues. The germline CDR1 and CDR2 sequences are SGDLS and YYNGEE.

This clonotype was found a few times. The chain recombines TRBV7-3 with TRBJ2-2; 9 nucleotides align to TRBD2. Per germline, CDR1 SGHTA and CDR2 FQGTGA. After removal of 0 bases from V and 6 bases from J, the junction contained 2 bases not matched to a gene. This CDR3 comprises 15 residues. For the CDR3, the DNA is TGTGCCAGCAGCTTAACTGGACTAGCGTCCGGGGAGCTGTTTTTT. Translating it yields CASSLTGLASGELFF.

This clonotype showed up just once. V usage is TRBV7-2 and J usage is TRBJ1-4, with TRBD1 identical over 7 bases. CDR1 and CDR2 from the germline V gene are SGHTA and FQGNSA. This CDR3 is built from 14 residues. V was pared by 5 bases and J by 4 bases, with 4 bases of the junction left unmatched. The CDR3 DNA is TGTGCCAGCAGCGCGACAGGGCTTAATGAAAAACTGTTTTTT. It yields the protein CASSATGLNEKLFF.

The rearrangement links TRBV7-6 to TRBJ2-2; D is uncertain. This CDR3 contains 13 residues. Germline V lookup: CDR1 SGHVS, CDR2 FNYEAQ. V was clipped by 6 bases and J by 6 bases, with 11 bases between them. CDR3 nucleotide sequence: TGTGCCAGCAGGCGTATGGGTTCCGGGGAGCTGTTTTTT. Residues: CASRRMGSGELFF.

Many counts were recorded for this clonotype. V is TRBV20-1 and J is TRBJ1-6, with D uncertain. This CDR3 spans 13 amino acids. Per germline, CDR1 DFQATT and CDR2 SNEGSKA (reference sequence). V gave up 2 bases and J gave up 10 bases, with 12 bases separating them. DNA for the CDR3: TGCAGTGCTAGATCGCTCGGGGAGTCACCCCTCCACTTT. This codes for CSARSLGESPLHF.

This chain joins TRBV20-1 and TRBJ2-7, with no clear D. The ends were cut back, 0 bases at V and 6 bases at J, with 15 bases in the middle. CDR1 and CDR2 (germline): DFQATT, SNEGSKA (reference sequence). The CDR3 length is 14 residues. CDR3 in DNA: TGCAGTGCTAGAGACGGTTCCGGGCCTGGCGAGCAGTACTTC. Translated: CSARDGSGPGEQYF.

A word on this clonotype: At one of its ends the junction is not consistent with the germline gene, which may arise from a read error. This chain connects TRBV24-1 to TRBJ2-5, with D perhaps matching TRBD2 (5 bases). The germline CDR1 and CDR2 sequences are KGHDR and SFDVKD. This CDR3 is built from 16 residues. CDR3 DNA: TGTGCCAGCAGTTACTCGACCGCGGGCCCGGCGGAGACCCAGTACTTC. Its protein product is CASSYSTAGPAETQYF.

This clonotype was observed a few times. V usage is TRBV7-8 and J usage is TRBJ2-7; D call uncertain. CDR3 length equals 12 residues. Germline lookup yields CDR1 SGHVS and CDR2 FQNEAQ. V lost 4 bases and J 1 base, leaving 5 bases between the germline ends. Here the CDR3 reads CASSYQSYEQYF. CDR3 DNA sequence: TGTGCCAGCAGCTATCAATCCTACGAGCAGTACTTC.

This rearrangement joins TRBV2 to TRBJ1-6, with TRBD1 identical over 9 bases. The J segment lost 13 bases and the V segment lost 7 bases, leaving 14 bases of the junction unmatched. Per the germline V gene, CDR1 is SNHLY and CDR2 is FYNNEI. The CDR3 has 15 amino acids. CDR3 nucleotide sequence: TGTGCCAGCACGGACAGGGGACGGGAGGGGTCGCCCCTCCACTTT. Protein sequence: CASTDRGREGSPLHF. The whole variable domain, filled in from reference TRBV2 and TRBJ1-6, reads EPEVTQTPSHQVTQMGQEVILRCVPISNHLYFYWYRQILGQKVEFLVSFYNNEISEKSEIFDDQFSVERPDGSNFTLKIRSTKLEDSAMYFCASTDRGREGSPLHFGNGTRLTVT.

In this sample, this clonotype turned up many times. This chain links TRBV24-1 with TRBJ2-7; D gene uncertain. V dropped 5 bases and J dropped 4 bases, with 5 bases sitting between them. CDR3 length: 11 amino acids. Germline CDR1 KGHDR, CDR2 SFDVKD. DNA for the CDR3: TGTGCCACCAGTGTCCCATACGAGCAGTACTTC. Protein product: CATSVPYEQYF.

The rearrangement links TRBV5-1 to TRBJ2-2, with D perhaps assigned TRBD1 or TRBD2 (6 bases each). The CDR3 runs 15 residues. V dropped 2 bases and J dropped 4 bases, with 12 bases sitting between them. Germline V CDR1 and CDR2: SGHRS, YFSETQ. The CDR3 is CASSFGGPVTGELFF. The CDR3 coding sequence is TGCGCCAGCAGCTTTGGGGGGCCCGTCACCGGGGAGCTGTTTTTT.

This clonotype was observed a few times. J is TRBJ1-1 and V is TRBV7-9; 8 nucleotides match TRBD1. J was trimmed by 10 bases and V by 2 bases; bases with no gene match: 12. Germline CDR1 SEHNR, CDR2 FQNEAQ (reference sequence). This CDR3 is 15 amino acids long. The CDR3 coding sequence is TGTGCCAGCAGCTTAAAGGGGACAGGCCTCAAAGGAGCTTTCTTT. It yields the protein CASSLKGTGLKGAFF.

J is TRBJ1-1 and V is TRBV10-3, with D possibly TRBD1 on 6 matching bases. The V and J ends lost 6 bases and 4 bases respectively, with 15 bases between them. Germline V gene data show CDR1 as ENHRY and CDR2 as SYGVKD. The CDR3 spans 14 residues. The CDR3 nucleotides read TGTGCCATCAGCCTACAGGGATTCGGCACTGAAGCTTTCTTT. Protein sequence: CAISLQGFGTEAFF.

There are a few counts of this clonotype. The CDR3, as DNA: TGCAGTGCCACAGCGCGAAGCTCCTACGAGCAGTACTTC. It yields the protein CSATARSSYEQYF. J is TRBJ2-7 and V is TRBV20-1; D is uncertain. Germline CDR1 DFQATT, CDR2 SNEGSKA (reference sequence). V was cut by 6 bases and J by 0 bases, with 12 bases left in between. The CDR3 length is 13 residues.

This clonotype was detected many times. The gene calls are TRBV29-1 and TRBJ1-2; the D gene is possibly TRBD1 (5 bases). The CDR3 contains 12 residues. Germline-derived CDR1 and CDR2 are SQVTM and ANQGSEA. The V gene lost 2 bases and the J gene lost 4 bases, with 8 bases spanning the gap. The CDR3 region has the DNA TGCAGCGTTGAAAGAGGGACCTATGGCTACACCTTC. Residues: CSVERGTYGYTF.

This clonotype appeared once. In DNA, the CDR3 is TGTGCCAGCAGCTGGGGACTAGCGGGCTACGAGCAGTACTTC. Its translation: CASSWGLAGYEQYF. The chain joins TRBV7-2 to TRBJ2-7, with 12 bases matching TRBD2. This CDR3 is built from 14 residues. Germline V gene lookup returns CDR1 SGHTA and CDR2 FQGNSA. V was clipped by 4 bases and J by 3 bases; unmatched bases: 1.

This clonotype has ten or more counts. Written as DNA, the CDR3 is TGTGCCACCAGTGACCCCGGGAACGGGGAGCAGTACTTC. It encodes CATSDPGNGEQYF. V and J are TRBV24-1 and TRBJ2-7; a weak D match, TRBD2 (5 bases). This CDR3 is 13 amino acids long. V dropped 4 bases and J dropped 7 bases, with 13 bases sitting between them. Germline CDR1 reads KGHDR; CDR2 reads SFDVKD.

The V gene is TRBV29-1, the J gene TRBJ1-2; tentatively, D is TRBD1 (5 bases). Per germline, CDR1 SQVTM and CDR2 ANQGSEA. V was pared by 6 bases and J by 3 bases, with 8 bases between. The CDR3 spans 11 residues. CDR3 amino acids: CSVGDDYGYTF. Written as DNA, the CDR3 is TGCAGCGTGGGGGATGACTATGGCTACACCTTC.

This clonotype showed up just once. Given a much more abundant clone one base away, this may be a read error. The gene calls are TRBV24-1 and TRBJ2-5, with 9 bases that match TRBD2. From germline, CDR1 is KGHDR and CDR2 SFDVKD. The CDR3 contains 15 residues. J was trimmed by 5 bases and V by 3 bases; bases with no gene match: 6. The CDR3 region is CATSDRASGMETQYF. The CDR3 DNA reads TGTGCCACCAGTGATAGGGCTAGCGGGATGGAGACCCAGTACTTC.

The chain joins TRBV7-8 to TRBJ1-1; tentative D call: TRBD1 (6 bases). This CDR3 has 15 amino acids. Trimming took 6 bases from V and 0 from J, leaving 14 bases between them. CDR1 and CDR2 (germline): SGHVS, FQNEAQ. CDR3 bases: TGTGCCAGCAGTTTCGTAGGGGGTCTGAACACTGAAGCTTTCTTT. Residues: CASSFVGGLNTEAFF.

This chain uses TRBV2 with TRBJ1-2; a possible D gene is TRBD1 (6 bases). Trimming cost V 7 bases and J 1 base, with 16 bases left between them. The germline V gene has CDR1 SNHLY and CDR2 FYNNEI. This CDR3 has 15 amino acids. As DNA, the CDR3 is TGTGCCAGCATTCCCCACAGGGAGGTTAACTATGGCTACACCTTC. Translating gives CASIPHREVNYGYTF.

The V gene is TRBV20-1, the J gene TRBJ1-5; no clear D gene. The V gene's germline CDR1 is DFQATT and CDR2 SNEGSKA (reference sequence). The V end lost 1 base, the J end lost 3 bases, and 16 bases lay between the germline ends. The CDR3 sequence is 16 residues long. The CDR3 coding sequence is TGCAGTGCTAGAGGAAACGAGGGAAGGATCAATCAGCCCCAGCATTTT. Amino acids: CSARGNEGRINQPQHF.

This rearrangement joins TRBV6-1 to TRBJ2-7; 7 bases are a match to TRBD1. With V trimmed by 6 bases and J by 10 bases, 12 bases remained unmatched. Germline-derived CDR1 and CDR2 are MNHNS and SASEGT. The CDR3 totals 13 residues. The CDR3 spells CASRERGQRSQYF. For the CDR3, the DNA is TGTGCCAGCAGGGAGAGGGGACAGCGGTCCCAGTACTTC.

The chain couples TRBV7-9 to TRBJ1-1; D is uncertain. Germline CDR1 reads SEHNR; CDR2 reads FQNEAQ (reference sequence). Trimming took 3 bases from V and 7 from J, leaving 6 bases between them. The CDR3 spans 11 residues. The CDR3 sequence: CASSFPNEAFF. Here the CDR3 DNA reads TGTGCCAGCAGCTTTCCAAATGAAGCTTTCTTT.

The chain joins TRBV12-3 or TRBV12-4 to TRBJ1-5; 9 bases line up with TRBD1. Trimming cost V 3 bases and J 5 bases; bases outside gene matches: 5. This CDR3 contains 15 residues. The CDR3 spells CASSFGTGFHQPQHF. The CDR3 DNA reads as TGTGCCAGCAGTTTTGGGACAGGGTTCCATCAGCCCCAGCATTTT.

This clonotype was counted only a few times. This chain links TRBV7-2 with TRBJ2-5, with D possibly being TRBD1 or TRBD2 (5 bases each). Germline values: CDR1 SGHTA, CDR2 FQGNSA. Trimming took 5 bases from V and 4 from J, leaving 20 bases between them. This CDR3 region has 16 residues. CDR3 sequence (DNA): TGTGCCAGCAGCCATGGGCAGGGACGTCTGCGAGAGACCCAGTACTTC. It yields the protein CASSHGQGRLRETQYF.

On this clonotype: The CDR3 carries no conserved terminal phenylalanine or tryptophan, so it likely arises from a read error. The limits of the CDR3 on the DNA are not certain, so only TCRdb's listed CDR3 is given. This chain connects TRBV29-1 to TRBJ2-2; TRBD2, as called in the table, went unchecked against the DNA. Germline V lookup: CDR1 SQVTM, CDR2 ANQGSEA. The CDR3 has 13 residues if both end residues are counted. CDR3 amino acids: CSVEDGGRSGRFL.